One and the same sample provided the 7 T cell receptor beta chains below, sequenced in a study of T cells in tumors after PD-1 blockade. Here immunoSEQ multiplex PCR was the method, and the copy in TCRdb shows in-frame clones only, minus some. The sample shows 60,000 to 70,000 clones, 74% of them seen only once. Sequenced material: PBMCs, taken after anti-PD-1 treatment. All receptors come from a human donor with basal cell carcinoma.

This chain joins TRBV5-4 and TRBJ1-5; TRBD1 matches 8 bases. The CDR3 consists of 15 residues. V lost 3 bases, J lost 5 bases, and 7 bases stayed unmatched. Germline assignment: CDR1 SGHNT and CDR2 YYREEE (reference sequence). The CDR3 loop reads CASSSDRESDQPQHF. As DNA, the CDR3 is TGTGCCAGCAGCTCGGACAGGGAAAGTGATCAGCCCCAGCATTTT.

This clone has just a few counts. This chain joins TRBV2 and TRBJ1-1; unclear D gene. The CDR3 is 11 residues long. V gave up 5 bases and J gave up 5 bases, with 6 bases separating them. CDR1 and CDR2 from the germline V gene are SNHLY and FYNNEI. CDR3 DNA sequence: TGTGCCAGCAGTTTCGGAACTGAAGCTTTCTTT. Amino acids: CASSFGTEAFF.

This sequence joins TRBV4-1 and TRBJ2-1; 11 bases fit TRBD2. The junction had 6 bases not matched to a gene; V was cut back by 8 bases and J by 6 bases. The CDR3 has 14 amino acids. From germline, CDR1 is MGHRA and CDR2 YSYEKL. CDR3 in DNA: TGCGCCAGCCGAATAGCGGGGGGGCCCAATGAGCAGTTCTTC. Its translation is CASRIAGGPNEQFF.

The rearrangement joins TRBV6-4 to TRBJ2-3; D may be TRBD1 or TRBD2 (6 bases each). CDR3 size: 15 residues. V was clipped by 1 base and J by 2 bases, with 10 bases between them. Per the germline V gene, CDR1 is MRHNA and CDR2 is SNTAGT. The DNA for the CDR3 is TGTGCCAGCAGTGACTTTGCGGGACACACAGATACGCAGTATTTT. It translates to CASSDFAGHTDTQYF.

CDR3 sequence reads: CASSSLGTGLESEQFF. CDR3 nucleotide sequence: TGCGCCAGCAGCTCCCTAGGGACAGGGCTGGAGAGTGAGCAGTTCTTC. The chain recombines TRBV5-1 with TRBJ2-1; 9 nucleotides agree with TRBD1. CDR1 is SGHRS and CDR2 is YFSETQ in the germline V gene. V lost 3 bases and J lost 9; bases outside the gene matches: 13. This CDR3 region has 16 residues.

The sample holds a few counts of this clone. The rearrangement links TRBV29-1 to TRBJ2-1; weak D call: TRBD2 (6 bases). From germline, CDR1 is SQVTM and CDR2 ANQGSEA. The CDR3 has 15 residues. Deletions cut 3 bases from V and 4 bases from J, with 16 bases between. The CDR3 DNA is TGCAGCGTTGAGCCCTCATGGGGAGGATACAATGAGCAGTTCTTC. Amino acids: CSVEPSWGGYNEQFF.

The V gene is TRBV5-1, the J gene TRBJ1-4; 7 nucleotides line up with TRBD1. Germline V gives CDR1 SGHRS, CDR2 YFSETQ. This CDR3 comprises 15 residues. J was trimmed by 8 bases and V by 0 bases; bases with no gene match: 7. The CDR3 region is CASSLVQGVGEKLFF. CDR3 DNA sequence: TGCGCCAGCAGCTTGGTGCAGGGGGTAGGAGAAAAACTGTTTTTT.